This TCR beta chain was sequenced in a study of blood T cells in healthy people across ages. Study-level background: For every two T cells, template switching captured about one barcoded beta molecule.

Then a second PCR, running about 6 to 11 cycles, was carried out with a sample-barcoded 5' primer and a J-beta primer mix. A minimum of 2.5 million CDR3-containing paired-end reads was obtained for each sample. One entry per CDR3 protein results from TCRdb running MiXCR on the 5' RACE reads. The sample has roughly 700,000 distinct CDR3 sequences, around a quarter seen once. With 6 bases removed from V and 4 bases from J, the gap between germline ends came to 16 bases. The CDR3 is 13 residues long. Germline lookup yields CDR1 SQVTM and CDR2 ANQGSEA. In addition, the sample was reused for a study of T cells of mothers and their children. This second study says: Mothers gave over 8.5 million TCR beta CDR3 reads each, and children roughly 3 million each.

The TCR was taken from a boy younger than 18 in good health. The sample comprised blood. This sequence joins TRBV29-1 and TRBJ2-7; D is perhaps TRBD1 (5 bases). The DNA of the CDR3 is TGCAGCGTCCCCCCCGTAGGGGTGTACGAGCAGTACTTC. It encodes CSVPPVGVYEQYF.